This TCR beta chain was retrieved from a study of Graves' ophthalmopathy and Graves' hyperthyroidism. The V gene lost 2 bases and the J gene lost 6 bases, with 26 bases spanning the gap. Germline CDR1 and CDR2: MNHEY and SVGEGT. CDR3 length equals 18 residues. TCR beta CDR3 regions were amplified from RNA transcripts. HTBI primers served in a first-round RT-PCR, which a second-round multiplex PCR followed. From the multiplex PCR reads, TCRdb called clonotypes with MiXCR, one entry per CDR3 protein. The sample yields about 370,000 distinct CDR3 sequences, about 15% seen once. This clonotype has ten or more counts. Isolation of PBMCs was performed using about 9 ml of fresh peripheral blood.

The receptor was isolated from an adult woman with stable Graves' hyperthyroidism. The J gene is TRBJ2-7, the V gene TRBV6-2 or TRBV6-3; D perhaps matches TRBD1 (6 bases). Sequenced sample: peripheral blood. The CDR3 nucleotides read TGTGCCAGCAGTTACGAGGGCGGTTTAGGGGGAACCCCGCTCGAGCAGTACTTC. Encoded protein: CASSYEGGLGGTPLEQYF.